The subject of this entry is one T cell receptor (beta chain). This entry is derived from a study of control samples from healthy donors and cancer patients. This CDR3 is 15 amino acids long. V was cut by 0 bases and J by 4 bases, with 14 bases left in between. CDR1 is SGDLS, CDR2 YYNGEE, per germline. Profiled with immunoSEQ multiplex PCR; TCRdb holds only in-frame clones, not every one. The sample shows 120,000 to 150,000 clones, 80% to 95% of them seen only once. Sequencing was performed on blood. This chain connects TRBV9 to TRBJ2-7, with D possibly called TRBD1 or TRBD2 (6 bases each). The receptor's source is a man in his thirties or forties in good health. The CDR3 loop is CASSVALGGSYEQYF. The DNA for the CDR3 is TGTGCCAGCAGCGTAGCCTTGGGGGGCTCGTACGAGCAGTACTTC.